This is a list of T cell receptor beta chains from one sample in a study of preoperative IRX-2 immunotherapy in early breast cancer. Produced via immunoSEQ multiplex PCR; TCRdb's table is partial and in-frame only. The sample lists 40,000 to 50,000 clones, around 77% occurring once. The specimen was tumor tissue, collected after IRX-2 immunotherapy. The receptors here all came from a human donor with breast cancer. CDR3s include the opening cysteine and the closing phenylalanine or tryptophan. D genes are given only for firm matches. Clone sizes are given selectively: once, few, many, or a class where the clone is expanded.

abundance: NA; v_gene: TRBV29-1; j_gene: TRBJ2-7; d_gene: TRBD2; CDR3aa: CSVDKLAGGSSYEQYF; CDR3nt: TGCAGCGTTGACAAACTAGCGGGGGGGAGCTCCTACGAGCAGTACTTC
abundance: NA; v_gene: TRBV6-8; j_gene: TRBJ2-7; d_gene: TRBD2; CDR3aa: CASSFSRGALSYEQYF; CDR3nt: TGTGCCAGCAGTTTCTCGCGGGGGGCCCTTAGCTACGAGCAGTACTTC
abundance: NA; v_gene: TRBV29-1; j_gene: TRBJ2-2; d_gene: TRBD2; CDR3aa: CSVSLLAGNTGELFF; CDR3nt: TGCAGCGTCTCTCTACTAGCGGGGAACACCGGGGAGCTGTTTTTT
abundance: NA; v_gene: TRBV6-8; j_gene: TRBJ1-5; d_gene: NA; CDR3aa: CASSPAGNSNQPQHF; CDR3nt: TGTGCCAGCAGTCCTGCCGGGAATAGCAATCAGCCCCAGCATTTT
abundance: NA; v_gene: TRBV11-3; j_gene: TRBJ2-1; d_gene: NA; CDR3aa: CASSLDRWGADYNEQFF; CDR3nt: TGTGCCAGCAGCTTAGATCGGTGGGGGGCAGACTACAATGAGCAGTTCTTC
abundance: NA; v_gene: TRBV30; j_gene: TRBJ1-1; d_gene: NA; CDR3aa: CAWSVPPGRGMWMNTEAFF; CDR3nt: TGTGCCTGGAGTGTACCCCCGGGGCGGGGGATGTGGATGAACACTGAAGCTTTCTTT
abundance: few; v_gene: TRBV19; j_gene: TRBJ1-2; d_gene: NA; CDR3aa: CASSMGVLYGYTF; CDR3nt: TGTGCCAGTAGTATGGGTGTACTCTATGGCTACACCTTC
abundance: few; v_gene: TRBV6-8; j_gene: TRBJ1-5; d_gene: NA; CDR3aa: CASSPSQAQPQHF; CDR3nt: TGTGCCAGCAGTCCCTCGCAGGCCCAGCCCCAGCATTTT
abundance: NA; v_gene: TRBV29-1; j_gene: TRBJ1-2; d_gene: NA; CDR3aa: CSVVSSIYGYTF; CDR3nt: TGCAGCGTTGTGAGCAGCATCTATGGCTACACCTTC
abundance: NA; v_gene: TRBV28; j_gene: TRBJ2-5; d_gene: TRBD2; CDR3aa: CASSSSGRAGKTQYF; CDR3nt: TGTGCCAGTTCCTCAAGCGGGAGGGCCGGGAAGACCCAGTACTTC
abundance: NA; v_gene: TRBV15; j_gene: TRBJ2-5; d_gene: TRBD2; CDR3aa: CATSRDLAGEETQYF; CDR3nt: TGTGCCACCAGCAGAGATCTAGCGGGGGAAGAGACCCAGTACTTC
abundance: NA; v_gene: TRBV7-5; j_gene: TRBJ2-3; d_gene: NA; CDR3aa: CASSPSAAGETRGTDTQYF; CDR3nt: TGTGCCAGCAGCCCAAGCGCGGCAGGAGAAACTCGCGGCACAGATACGCAGTATTTT
abundance: NA; v_gene: TRBV11-3; j_gene: TRBJ1-2; d_gene: TRBD1; CDR3aa: CASSRTGGADYGYTF; CDR3nt: TGTGCCAGCAGCCGAACAGGGGGCGCGGACTATGGCTACACCTTC
abundance: NA; v_gene: TRBV18; j_gene: TRBJ2-6; d_gene: NA; CDR3aa: CASSPSGANVLTF; CDR3nt: TGTGCCAGCTCACCCAGTGGGGCCAACGTCCTGACTTTC
abundance: few; v_gene: TRBV25-1; j_gene: TRBJ2-5; d_gene: NA; CDR3aa: CASSLIGWGREGETQYF; CDR3nt: TGTGCCAGCAGTCTCATCGGTTGGGGGCGCGAGGGAGAGACCCAGTACTTC
abundance: NA; v_gene: TRBV15; j_gene: TRBJ1-2; d_gene: NA; CDR3aa: CATSRGGGLGSYGYTF; CDR3nt: TGTGCCACCAGCAGGGGAGGGGGACTAGGGAGCTATGGCTACACCTTC
abundance: NA; v_gene: TRBV5-1; j_gene: TRBJ2-7; d_gene: NA; CDR3aa: CASSETKTGRSYEQYF; CDR3nt: TGCGCCAGCAGCGAAACGAAGACAGGCCGCTCCTACGAGCAGTACTTC
abundance: NA; v_gene: TRBV11-3; j_gene: TRBJ2-5; d_gene: NA; CDR3aa: CASSLDRAAAWTQYF; CDR3nt: TGTGCCAGCAGCTTAGATCGTGCAGCGGCCTGGACCCAGTACTTC
abundance: NA; v_gene: TRBV11-3; j_gene: TRBJ2-5; d_gene: NA; CDR3aa: CASSFPGLPAQETQYF; CDR3nt: TGTGCCAGCAGCTTCCCTGGGCTTCCTGCTCAAGAGACCCAGTACTTC
abundance: NA; v_gene: TRBV6-8; j_gene: TRBJ1-5; d_gene: NA; CDR3aa: CASSITGGGHQPQHF; CDR3nt: TGTGCCAGCAGTATTACGGGGGGGGGCCATCAGCCCCAGCATTTT
abundance: NA; v_gene: TRBV6-8; j_gene: TRBJ1-6; d_gene: TRBD1; CDR3aa: CASRRDRGLSPLHF; CDR3nt: TGTGCCAGCAGGAGGGACAGGGGGCTTTCACCCCTCCACTTT
abundance: few; v_gene: TRBV11-3; j_gene: TRBJ2-2; d_gene: NA; CDR3aa: CASSLNRVNTGELFF; CDR3nt: TGTGCCAGCAGCTTAAACAGGGTGAACACCGGGGAGCTGTTTTTT
abundance: NA; v_gene: TRBV23-1; j_gene: TRBJ2-3; d_gene: NA; CDR3aa: CASSLDRTTDTQYF; CDR3nt: TGCGCCAGCAGCTTAGATCGGACCACAGATACGCAGTATTTT
abundance: few; v_gene: TRBV7-1; j_gene: TRBJ2-4; d_gene: TRBD2; CDR3aa: CASSSAGGVKNIQYF; CDR3nt: TGTGCCAGCAGCTCAGCGGGAGGGGTCAAAAACATTCAGTACTTC
abundance: NA; v_gene: TRBV6-4; j_gene: TRBJ2-5; d_gene: NA; CDR3aa: CASSARDRGGETQYF; CDR3nt: TGTGCCAGCAGTGCTCGGGATCGGGGCGGGGAGACCCAGTACTTC
abundance: NA; v_gene: TRBV6-8; j_gene: TRBJ1-4; d_gene: TRBD1; CDR3aa: CASSGQGGGGEKLFF; CDR3nt: TGTGCCAGCAGCGGCCAAGGAGGGGGCGGAGAAAAACTGTTTTTT
abundance: NA; v_gene: TRBV5-1; j_gene: TRBJ2-3; d_gene: NA; CDR3aa: CASSPQRHPGADTQYF; CDR3nt: TGCGCCAGCAGCCCCCAACGACACCCCGGCGCAGATACGCAGTATTTT
abundance: NA; v_gene: TRBV5-1; j_gene: TRBJ2-3; d_gene: TRBD1; CDR3aa: CASVTGLGTDTQYF; CDR3nt: TGCGCCAGCGTGACAGGGTTAGGCACAGATACGCAGTATTTT
abundance: NA; v_gene: TRBV6-8; j_gene: TRBJ1-4; d_gene: TRBD1; CDR3aa: CASMGTGSIEKLFF; CDR3nt: TGTGCCAGCATGGGGACAGGGTCTATTGAAAAACTGTTTTTT
abundance: NA; v_gene: TRBV5-1; j_gene: TRBJ2-2; d_gene: NA; CDR3aa: CASSFGLQNTGELFF; CDR3nt: TGCGCCAGCAGCTTCGGGCTTCAGAACACCGGGGAGCTGTTTTTT
abundance: NA; v_gene: TRBV29-1; j_gene: TRBJ2-7; d_gene: NA; CDR3aa: CSVVGEIAGLEQYF; CDR3nt: TGCAGCGTTGTTGGCGAAATCGCAGGCCTTGAGCAGTACTTC
abundance: once; v_gene: TRBV28; j_gene: TRBJ2-1; d_gene: NA; CDR3aa: CATRDAYNEQFF; CDR3nt: TGTGCCACCAGGGATGCCTACAATGAGCAGTTCTTC
abundance: NA; v_gene: TRBV5-1; j_gene: TRBJ1-1; d_gene: NA; CDR3aa: CASSRRAENTEAFF; CDR3nt: TGCGCCAGCAGTCGACGGGCTGAAAACACTGAAGCTTTCTTT
abundance: NA; v_gene: TRBV2; j_gene: TRBJ2-1; d_gene: TRBD2; CDR3aa: CASSFYRSSGGKFF; CDR3nt: TGTGCCAGCAGTTTTTATCGGTCTAGCGGGGGGAAGTTCTTC
abundance: NA; v_gene: TRBV6-8; j_gene: TRBJ2-3; d_gene: TRBD1; CDR3aa: CATSRGQGAPDTQYF; CDR3nt: TGTGCCACGTCCCGGGGACAGGGGGCCCCAGATACGCAGTATTTT
abundance: NA; v_gene: TRBV5-1; j_gene: TRBJ2-3; d_gene: TRBD1; CDR3aa: CASSLGTVGDTQYF; CDR3nt: TGCGCCAGCAGTCTCGGGACAGTCGGAGATACGCAGTATTTT
abundance: NA; v_gene: TRBV6-7; j_gene: TRBJ2-2; d_gene: NA; CDR3aa: CASSRDGLLTGELFF; CDR3nt: TGTGCCAGCAGTCGAGATGGACTTCTCACCGGGGAGCTGTTTTTT
abundance: NA; v_gene: TRBV6-8; j_gene: TRBJ1-2; d_gene: TRBD1; CDR3aa: CASSPWDSLSYGYTF; CDR3nt: TGTGCCAGCAGTCCTTGGGACAGCCTCTCCTATGGCTACACCTTC
abundance: NA; v_gene: TRBV6-8; j_gene: TRBJ1-1; d_gene: NA; CDR3aa: CASSKGLKNTEAFF; CDR3nt: TGTGCCAGCAGTAAGGGACTGAAGAACACTGAAGCTTTCTTT
abundance: NA; v_gene: TRBV7-5; j_gene: TRBJ2-7; d_gene: NA; CDR3aa: CASSLGSSYSSYEQYF; CDR3nt: TGTGCCAGCAGCTTAGGGAGCAGTTATAGCTCCTACGAGCAGTACTTC
abundance: NA; v_gene: TRBV19; j_gene: TRBJ1-4; d_gene: NA; CDR3aa: CASSRQFNEKLFF; CDR3nt: TGTGCCAGTAGCAGACAGTTTAATGAAAAACTGTTTTTT
abundance: NA; v_gene: TRBV7-1; j_gene: TRBJ2-2; d_gene: NA; CDR3aa: CASSLVPQQINTGELFF; CDR3nt: TGTGCCAGCAGCTTAGTTCCACAGCAAATTAACACCGGGGAGCTGTTTTTT
abundance: NA; v_gene: TRBV7-4; j_gene: TRBJ1-4; d_gene: NA; CDR3aa: CASSARSGEKLFF; CDR3nt: TGTGCCAGCAGCGCACGTAGTGGGGAAAAACTGTTTTTT
abundance: NA; v_gene: TRBV19; j_gene: TRBJ1-2; d_gene: TRBD1; CDR3aa: CASTATGDGYTF; CDR3nt: TGTGCCAGTACCGCGACAGGGGATGGCTACACCTTC
abundance: NA; v_gene: TRBV12-5; j_gene: TRBJ1-5; d_gene: NA; CDR3aa: CASDAYRDQPQHF; CDR3nt: TGTGCTAGTGATGCGTACAGAGATCAGCCCCAGCATTTT
abundance: NA; v_gene: TRBV19; j_gene: TRBJ1-1; d_gene: NA; CDR3aa: CASSIVALGLNTEAFF; CDR3nt: TGTGCCAGTAGTATCGTCGCACTGGGACTGAACACTGAAGCTTTCTTT
abundance: NA; v_gene: TRBV18; j_gene: TRBJ1-5; d_gene: NA; CDR3aa: CASSPLPAQFNQPQHF; CDR3nt: TGTGCCAGCTCACCGCTACCCGCCCAATTCAATCAGCCCCAGCATTTT
abundance: NA; v_gene: TRBV10-2; j_gene: TRBJ2-7; d_gene: NA; CDR3aa: CASSEVSRTAYEQYF; CDR3nt: TGCGCCAGCAGTGAAGTGTCTCGGACAGCCTACGAGCAGTACTTC
abundance: NA; v_gene: TRBV6-8; j_gene: TRBJ1-2; d_gene: NA; CDR3aa: CASRDDGSANYGYTF; CDR3nt: TGTGCCAGCAGGGACGACGGGTCAGCTAACTATGGCTACACCTTC
abundance: NA; v_gene: TRBV28; j_gene: TRBJ1-5; d_gene: NA; CDR3aa: CASTDWGPNQPQHF; CDR3nt: TGTGCCAGCACCGATTGGGGGCCCAATCAGCCCCAGCATTTT